Below, one T cell receptor beta chain is given with its context. What it binds is unknown. The data derive from a study of graft-versus-host responses after intestinal transplantation. Study-level information: Every one of the recipients received anti-thymocyte globulin induction and afterwards took tacrolimus and steroids for around three years. Study-wide results and limits: Marrow from the recipient contained GvH clones, some of which had appeared first in ileum or blood.

The CDR3 is 18 residues long. Germline CDR1 reads MGHRA; CDR2 reads YSYEKL. Trimming took 5 bases from V and 0 from J; bases not matched to a gene: 9. Sequencing was performed with immunoSEQ multiplex PCR; in TCRdb, only in-frame clones are kept and a portion is missing. In the table there are about 120,000 clones, approximately 95% of which are singletons. Source: unstimulated CD8+ T cells sorted from spleen or lymph node cells, taken before intestinal transplant. This chain uses TRBV4-1 with TRBJ2-1; 11 bases fit TRBD2. This TCR was sampled from a human donor who received an intestinal transplant. The CDR3 here is CASSALAGGPSSYNEQFF. The CDR3 coding sequence is TGCGCCAGCAGCGCGCTAGCGGGAGGCCCCTCCTCCTACAATGAGCAGTTCTTC.